The 26 T cell receptor beta chains given below trace back to one sample, sequenced in a study of cytomegalovirus exposure and HLA in healthy donors. Data came from immunoSEQ multiplex PCR; TCRdb stores just in-frame clones and leaves some out. Of approximately 180,000 clones in the sample, roughly 86% were seen once. The sample comprised PBMCs. The receptors were gathered from a man aged 18 to 29 in good health and CMV-seropositive.

This clone was observed a single time. The CDR3 loop reads CASSPQTGNNQPQHF. For the CDR3, the DNA is TGTGCCAGCAGCCCCCAGACAGGGAACAATCAGCCCCAGCATTTT. This chain joins TRBV7-2 and TRBJ1-5, with 7 bases lining up with TRBD1. This CDR3 has 15 residues. The trim removed 5 bases at V and 3 bases at J, leaving 7 bases unmatched. Per germline, CDR1 SGHTA and CDR2 FQGNSA.

This chain links TRBV28 with TRBJ2-2; TRBD2 aligns across 9 bases. Germline V gene sequence: CDR1 MDHEN, CDR2 SYDVKM. CDR3 length: 15 amino acids. V gave up 5 bases and J gave up 6 bases; unmatched junction bases: 7. As DNA, the CDR3 is TGTGCCAGCAGTATCATCGTAGCGGGAGCCGGGGAGCTGTTTTTT. Amino acid sequence: CASSIIVAGAGELFF.

V usage is TRBV5-1 and J usage is TRBJ2-3; TRBD1 might be the D (5 bases). V was trimmed by 6 bases and J by 0 bases, leaving 8 bases between them. The germline gives CDR1 SGHRS, CDR2 YFSETQ. The CDR3 length is 13 residues. CDR3 in amino acids: CASTGASTDTQYF. The CDR3 nucleotides are TGCGCCAGCACTGGGGCGAGCACAGATACGCAGTATTTT.

On this clone itself: Germline is not matched at one junction end, which may reflect a read error. The V call is TRBV7-2, the J call TRBJ2-7, with 7 positions matching TRBD1. The CDR3 extends over 15 amino acids. CDR1 and CDR2 (germline): SGHTA, FQGNSA. Here the CDR3 reads CASSLVRDSSYGQYF. The CDR3 DNA reads as TGTGCCAGCAGCCTCGTCCGGGACAGCTCCTACGGGCAGTACTTC.

The chain has TRBV4-1 and TRBJ1-5, with D tentatively TRBD1 (6 bases). CDR3 length: 14 amino acids. The germline V and J ends were trimmed by 3 bases and 6 bases, with 12 bases remaining between them. The V gene's germline CDR1 is MGHRA and CDR2 YSYEKL. CDR3: CASSQDSGGQPQHF. CDR3 DNA sequence: TGCGCCAGCAGCCAGGACAGTGGGGGTCAGCCCCAGCATTTT.

Written as DNA, the CDR3 is TGCGCCAGCAGCTGGAGGACTAGCGGCTCCTACGAGCAGTACTTC. It specifies CASSWRTSGSYEQYF. The chain recombines TRBV5-1 with TRBJ2-7; TRBD2 matches 10 bases. V trimming: 3 bases; J trimming: 0 bases; junction bases outside the gene matches: 3. From germline, CDR1 is SGHRS and CDR2 YFSETQ. This CDR3 has 15 residues. The variable domain in full, completed from reference TRBV5-1 and TRBJ2-7, reads KAGVTQTPRYLIKTRGQQVTLSCSPISGHRSVSWYQQTPGQGLQFLFEYFSETQRNKGNFPGRFSGRQFSNSRSEMNVSTLELGDSALYLCASSWRTSGSYEQYFGPGTRLTVT.

This clone was picked up a small number of times. The chain carries TRBV5-1 and TRBJ2-2; possibly TRBD2 for D (6 bases). The germline V gene encodes CDR1 SGHRS and CDR2 YFSETQ. Trimming removed 4 bases from V and 2 bases from J, with 15 bases in between. The CDR3 is 16 residues long. CDR3 nucleotide sequence: TGCGCCAGCAGCCCGACGGCTAGCGATAACACCGGGGAGCTGTTTTTT. Translating it yields CASSPTASDNTGELFF.

V and J are TRBV28 and TRBJ1-1; 8 nucleotides line up with TRBD1. V was pared by 5 bases and J by 6 bases, with 8 bases of the junction left unmatched. In germline, CDR1 is MDHEN, CDR2 SYDVKM. CDR3 length equals 14 residues. The CDR3 spells CASSIPGQAAEAFF. Written as DNA, the CDR3 is TGTGCCAGCAGTATACCGGGACAGGCGGCTGAAGCTTTCTTT.

The gene calls are TRBV19 and TRBJ2-7; D uncertain. CDR1 is LNHDA, CDR2 SQIVND, per germline (reference sequence). V lost 3 bases, J lost 4 bases, and 16 bases lay in between. CDR3 length: 15 amino acids. Here the CDR3 DNA reads TGTGCCAGTAGTATTATCGGGTCTTCGGTATACGAGCAGTACTTC. It encodes CASSIIGSSVYEQYF.

This clone appeared a few times. This chain uses TRBV19 with TRBJ2-1; perhaps TRBD2 as D (5 bases). V was pared by 3 bases and J by 8 bases, with 11 bases between. CDR3 size: 13 residues. Germline CDR1 LNHDA, CDR2 SQIVND (reference sequence). In DNA, the CDR3 is TGTGCCAGTAGTATGGTAGCGACGGATGAGCAGTTCTTC. It yields the protein CASSMVATDEQFF.

V gene TRBV29-1 combines with J gene TRBJ2-1, with 7 bases matching TRBD1. Germline CDR1 is SQVTM and CDR2 is ANQGSEA. The CDR3 runs to 17 residues. Losses at the gene ends were 6 bases for V and 0 bases for J; bases not matched to a gene: 14. For the CDR3, the DNA is TGCAGCGTCCCGACAGGGCTCCCTAGAGGCTCCTACAATGAGCAGTTCTTC. Protein sequence: CSVPTGLPRGSYNEQFF.

The chain recombines TRBV6-5 with TRBJ2-7; D perhaps matches TRBD1 (5 bases). In germline, CDR1 is MNHEY, CDR2 SVGAGI. Trimming cost V 2 bases and J 2 bases, with 13 bases left between them. The CDR3 is 15 amino acids. CDR3 sequence: CASSYEPTGTYEQYF. CDR3 coding DNA: TGTGCCAGCAGTTACGAACCAACAGGTACCTACGAGCAGTACTTC.

This chain joins TRBV6-5 and TRBJ1-1; 9 bases map to TRBD1. Germline V gene sequence: CDR1 MNHEY, CDR2 SVGAGI. The CDR3 totals 12 residues. J was trimmed by 11 bases and V by 6 bases; bases with no gene match: 7. The CDR3 DNA reads TGTGCCAGCAGATTAACAGGGGGCAAGGCTTTCTTT. It encodes CASRLTGGKAFF.

This clone was observed once. The rearrangement uses TRBV18 and TRBJ2-3; D gene unclear. Germline V CDR1 and CDR2: KGHSH, LQKENI. CDR3 length: 13 residues. V was pared by 3 bases and J by 1 base, with 5 bases between. The chain's CDR3 is CASSPPGTDTQYF. The CDR3 DNA follows: TGTGCCAGCTCACCCCCCGGCACAGATACGCAGTATTTT.

CDR3 in DNA: TGCGCCAGCAGCACCGGGACTAGCGGCTTCTACGAGCAGTACTTC. Translation gives CASSTGTSGFYEQYF. This chain links TRBV5-1 with TRBJ2-7; 11 bases fit TRBD2. The CDR3 runs to 15 residues. The V gene end was trimmed by 4 bases and the J gene end by 3 bases; junction bases not matched to a gene: 6. Germline lookup yields CDR1 SGHRS and CDR2 YFSETQ.

Comments on this clone: At the DNA level, this CDR3 is encoded by other sequences in the same sample as well. The V and J genes are TRBV9 and TRBJ1-2; 8 bases are shared with TRBD1. Losses at the gene ends were 3 bases for V and 4 bases for J; bases not matched to a gene: 2. This CDR3 comprises 13 residues. Germline CDR1 is SGDLS and CDR2 is YYNGEE. The CDR3: CASSAGTGYGYTF. The CDR3 DNA reads TGTGCCAGCAGCGCAGGGACAGGCTATGGCTACACCTTC.

CDR3 loop: CASSLGRGQGTLSYEQYF. DNA of the CDR3: TGTGCCAGCAGCCTTGGTAGAGGACAGGGGACCCTCTCCTACGAGCAGTACTTC. J is TRBJ2-7 and V is TRBV7-2; 9 bases agree with TRBD1. The junction had 14 bases not matched to a gene; V was cut back by 5 bases and J by 0 bases. The germline V gene encodes CDR1 SGHTA and CDR2 FQGNSA. The length of the CDR3 is 18 residues.

The J gene is TRBJ2-3, the V gene TRBV11-3; 14 positions match TRBD2. V trimming: 4 bases; J trimming: 7 bases; junction bases outside the gene matches: 4. Germline CDR1 and CDR2: SGHNT and YENEEA. The CDR3 is 15 amino acids. CDR3 DNA: TGTGCCAGCAGCTCCGGGACTAGCGGGGGCCATACGCAGTATTTT. This sequence encodes CASSSGTSGGHTQYF.

This clone has just one count. This chain links TRBV4-2 with TRBJ2-7; 7 bases align to TRBD2. CDR1 and CDR2 (germline): LGHNA, YNFKEQ. V was pared by 0 bases and J by 7 bases, with 18 bases of the junction left unmatched. This CDR3 region has 18 residues. As DNA, the CDR3 is TGTGCCAGCAGCCAAGACCCCTTGGGAGGGGCGATGCCTCGGGAGCAGTACTTC. Residues: CASSQDPLGGAMPREQYF.

V gene TRBV7-8 combines with J gene TRBJ1-1; unclear D gene. CDR3 size: 13 residues. CDR1 and CDR2 (germline): SGHVS, FQNEAQ. V was shortened by 0 bases and J by 3 bases, with 5 bases between the two germline ends. Here the CDR3 reads CASSLALYTEAFF. CDR3 bases: TGTGCCAGCAGCTTAGCATTATACACTGAAGCTTTCTTT. Filled out from reference TRBV7-8 and TRBJ1-1, the complete variable domain reads GAGVSQSPRYKVAKRGQDVALRCDPISGHVSLFWYQQALGQGPEFLTYFQNEAQLDKSGLPSDRFFAERPEGSVSTLKIQRTQQEDSAVYLCASSLALYTEAFFGQGTRLTVV.

The V gene is TRBV5-1, the J gene TRBJ1-1; D call uncertain. Trimming took 3 bases from V and 3 from J, leaving 9 bases between them. Germline V gene sequence: CDR1 SGHRS, CDR2 YFSETQ. The length of the CDR3 is 13 residues. This CDR3 reads CASSYDGDTEAFF. Written as DNA, the CDR3 is TGCGCCAGCAGCTACGACGGAGACACTGAAGCTTTCTTT.

The J gene is TRBJ2-2, the V gene TRBV29-1; weak D call: TRBD1 (6 bases). With 7 bases removed from V and 2 bases from J, the gap between germline ends came to 20 bases. This CDR3 region has 16 residues. CDR1 is SQVTM and CDR2 is ANQGSEA in the germline V gene. The CDR3 spells CSAVILGQENTGELFF. CDR3 in DNA: TGCAGCGCCGTCATTTTGGGACAAGAAAACACCGGGGAGCTGTTTTTT.

This rearrangement joins TRBV5-6 to TRBJ1-3; TRBD1 matches 8 bases. Trimming removed 0 bases from V and 2 bases from J; junction bases left unmatched: 1. Germline V gives CDR1 SGHDT, CDR2 YYEEEE. The CDR3 length is 15 residues. The CDR3 nucleotides read TGTGCCAGCAGCTTGGGCAGGGGGCCTGGAAACACCATATATTTT. The encoded protein is CASSLGRGPGNTIYF.

This chain links TRBV29-1 with TRBJ2-7, with D perhaps TRBD2 (6 bases). Germline values: CDR1 SQVTM, CDR2 ANQGSEA. The CDR3 contains 13 residues. Between the trimmed V and J ends, which lost 3 bases and 4 bases, there was a span of 13 bases. CDR3 region: CSVDGGAGYEQYF. The DNA for the CDR3 is TGCAGCGTTGATGGCGGGGCAGGGTACGAGCAGTACTTC.

V and J are TRBV5-1 and TRBJ2-1; no firm D call. V shed 4 bases and J shed 2 bases, with 13 bases lying between them. The CDR3 runs to 15 residues. Germline assignment: CDR1 SGHRS and CDR2 YFSETQ. CDR3 amino acids: CASSPESITYNEQFF. The CDR3, as DNA: TGCGCCAGCAGCCCCGAAAGCATTACCTACAATGAGCAGTTCTTC.

This clone was counted a single time. The chain recombines TRBV5-4 with TRBJ2-1; 7 positions match TRBD1. The V gene end was trimmed by 4 bases and the J gene end by 3 bases; junction bases not matched to a gene: 10. The CDR3 covers 16 residues. CDR1 SGHNT and CDR2 YYREEE come from the germline V gene (reference sequence). The CDR3 region is CASSQGQESYYNEQFF. The DNA of the CDR3 is TGTGCCAGCAGCCAAGGACAGGAAAGCTACTACAATGAGCAGTTCTTC.